Below, 4 T cell receptor beta chains from the same sample are listed, as sequenced in a study of beta chain features in type 1 diabetes (dated by TCRdb to 2017 to 2018). For these receptors, no antigen is known. The receptor library was made with the immunoSEQ multiplex PCR assay. The High Capacity cDNA Reverse Transcription Kit was used to reverse transcribe all of the isolated RNA, meaning that expressed TCRB transcripts were what got sequenced. What TCRdb holds here is the immuneACCESS table cut down to in-frame rearrangements. Part of the clones is not present; checked against another copy, under half of the missing clones reflect an unresolved V gene, and the others are unexplained. This sample holds 300,000 to 400,000 clones; around 8.5% were observed only once. The ten largest account for more than 0.8% of the sample. The paper's findings and limits, for the study overall: A moderate but significant shortening of TCRB CDR3 length was observed in type 1 diabetes patients in all four CD4+ subsets.

Sequencing used central memory CD4+ T cells from blood. The source is a man younger than 45 with type 1 diabetes.

The chain is built from TRBV7-8 and TRBJ2-1; possibly TRBD1 for D (6 bases). Trimming stripped 4 bases from V and 2 bases from J, with 12 bases between. The CDR3 is made up of 15 amino acids. From germline, CDR1 is SGHVS and CDR2 FQNEAQ. As DNA, the CDR3 is TGTGCCAGCAGCTCTGACAGGTCCACCTACAATGAGCAGTTCTTC. Encoded protein: CASSSDRSTYNEQFF.

This clone was counted only a few times. The chain combines TRBV5-1 with TRBJ2-1; D is possibly TRBD2 (5 bases). Germline lookup yields CDR1 SGHRS and CDR2 YFSETQ. The CDR3 consists of 14 residues. V shed 2 bases and J shed 6 bases, with 12 bases lying between them. CDR3 protein: CASSFGSGSNEQFF. The CDR3 region has the DNA TGCGCCAGCAGCTTCGGGTCGGGGTCCAATGAGCAGTTCTTC.

This clone was seen more than once but under ten times. The V and J genes are TRBV29-1 and TRBJ2-3; D gene ambiguous. V was trimmed by 6 bases and J by 6 bases, leaving 10 bases between them. The germline V gene has CDR1 SQVTM and CDR2 ANQGSEA. This CDR3 region has 11 residues. The CDR3 loop is CSVTRSDTQYF. CDR3 coding DNA: TGCAGCGTCACGAGGTCCGATACGCAGTATTTT.

Regarding this clone: Distinct nucleotide sequences in the sample also encode this CDR3. The J gene is TRBJ1-2, the V gene TRBV6-5; D gene unclear. The CDR3 totals 12 residues. Germline V lookup: CDR1 MNHEY, CDR2 SVGAGI. The V and J ends lost 5 bases and 8 bases respectively, with 12 bases between them. CDR3 sequence: CASSPTPGGYTF. Here the CDR3 DNA reads TGTGCCAGCAGTCCCACCCCTGGGGGCTACACCTTC.